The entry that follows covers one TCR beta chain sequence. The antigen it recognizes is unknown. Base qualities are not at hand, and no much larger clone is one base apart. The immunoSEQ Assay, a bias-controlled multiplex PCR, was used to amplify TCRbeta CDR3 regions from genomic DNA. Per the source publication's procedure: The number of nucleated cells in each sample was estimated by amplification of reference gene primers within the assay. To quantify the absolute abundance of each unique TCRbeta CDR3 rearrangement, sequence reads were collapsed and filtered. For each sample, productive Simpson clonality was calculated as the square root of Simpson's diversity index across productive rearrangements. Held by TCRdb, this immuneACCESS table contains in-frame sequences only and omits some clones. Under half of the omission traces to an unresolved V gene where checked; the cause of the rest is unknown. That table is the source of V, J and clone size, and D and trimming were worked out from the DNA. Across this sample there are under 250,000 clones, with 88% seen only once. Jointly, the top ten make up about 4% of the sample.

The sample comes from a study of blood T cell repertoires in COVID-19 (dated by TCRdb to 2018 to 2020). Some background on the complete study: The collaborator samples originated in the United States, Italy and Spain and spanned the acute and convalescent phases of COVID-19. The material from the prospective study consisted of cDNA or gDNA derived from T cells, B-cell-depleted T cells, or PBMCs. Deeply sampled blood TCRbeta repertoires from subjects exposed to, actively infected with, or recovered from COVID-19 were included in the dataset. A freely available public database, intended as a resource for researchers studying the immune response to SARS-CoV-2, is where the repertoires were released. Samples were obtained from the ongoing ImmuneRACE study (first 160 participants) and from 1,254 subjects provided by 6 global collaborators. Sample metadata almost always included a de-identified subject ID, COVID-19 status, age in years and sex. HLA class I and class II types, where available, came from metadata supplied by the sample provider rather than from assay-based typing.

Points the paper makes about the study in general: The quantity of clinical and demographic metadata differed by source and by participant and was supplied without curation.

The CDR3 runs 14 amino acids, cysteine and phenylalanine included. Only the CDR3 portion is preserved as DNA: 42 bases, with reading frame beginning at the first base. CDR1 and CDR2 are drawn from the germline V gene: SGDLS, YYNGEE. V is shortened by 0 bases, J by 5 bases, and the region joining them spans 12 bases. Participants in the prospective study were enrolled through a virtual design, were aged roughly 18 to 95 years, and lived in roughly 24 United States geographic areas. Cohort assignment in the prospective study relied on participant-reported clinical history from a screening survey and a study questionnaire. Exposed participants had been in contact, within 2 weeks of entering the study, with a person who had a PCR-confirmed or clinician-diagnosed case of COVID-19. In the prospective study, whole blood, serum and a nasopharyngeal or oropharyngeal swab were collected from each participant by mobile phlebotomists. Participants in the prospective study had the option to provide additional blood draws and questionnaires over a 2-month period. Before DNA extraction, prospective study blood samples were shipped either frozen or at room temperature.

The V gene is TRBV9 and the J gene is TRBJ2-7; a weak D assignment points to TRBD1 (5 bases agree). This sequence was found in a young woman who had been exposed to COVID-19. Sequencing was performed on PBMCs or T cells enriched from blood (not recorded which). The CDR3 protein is CASSVAPGLNEQYF. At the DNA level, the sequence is TGTGCCAGCAGCGTAGCGCCAGGGTTGAACGAGCAGTACTTC.